Following are 11 T cell receptor beta chains from one sample sequenced in a study of shared clonotypes between healthy human individuals. Produced via immunoSEQ multiplex PCR; TCRdb's table is partial and in-frame only. The sample records roughly 2,000,000 clones, around 96% being singletons. Naive CD8 cells, CD45RO-negative and positively selected for CCR7, excluded terminally differentiated effector memory CD45RA+ cells. The specimen was naive CD8+ T cells sorted from blood. The receptors shown here come from a man aged 18-30 years in good health.

V is TRBV10-3 and J is TRBJ1-5, with no clear D. Germline V gene lookup returns CDR1 ENHRY and CDR2 SYGVKD. V lost 2 bases and J 0 bases, leaving 17 bases between the germline ends. The CDR3 has 18 residues. In DNA form, the CDR3 reads TGTGCCATCAGTGAGGGCCCGGAGGGAACCTTTAGCAATCAGCCCCAGCATTTT. It is translated as CAISEGPEGTFSNQPQHF.

CDR3 coding DNA: TGCAGCGCCAGGGCAGGGGACACCGGGGAGCTGTTTTTT. Its protein product is CSARAGDTGELFF. The rearrangement links TRBV29-1 to TRBJ2-2, with D maybe TRBD1 (6 bases). CDR1 is SQVTM, CDR2 ANQGSEA, per germline. The ends were cut back, 7 bases at V and 3 bases at J, with 12 bases in the middle. The CDR3 spans 13 residues.

The chain links TRBV28 to TRBJ2-1, with 9 bases aligning to TRBD2. Per the germline V gene, CDR1 is MDHEN and CDR2 is SYDVKM. The CDR3 runs 13 residues. Unmatched junction bases numbered 4, after V lost 5 bases and J lost 8 bases. For the CDR3, the DNA is TGTGCCAGCAGTCCGGGACTAGCCCATGAGCAGTTCTTC. This gives the protein CASSPGLAHEQFF.

The chain carries TRBV7-9 and TRBJ2-1; 7 nucleotides align to TRBD2. This CDR3 has 14 residues. CDR1 and CDR2 (germline): SEHNR, FQNEAQ (reference sequence). V lost 3 bases to trimming and J lost 10 bases; unmatched junction nucleotides: 9. Here the CDR3 reads CASSFPSGTQEQFF. The CDR3 DNA reads TGTGCCAGCAGCTTTCCGAGCGGGACTCAAGAGCAGTTCTTC.

The CDR3 nucleotides read TGCGCCAGCAGACCTACAGGGGACACCTACAATGAGCAGTTCTTC. This translates into CASRPTGDTYNEQFF. The chain links TRBV5-1 to TRBJ2-1; 7 bases map to TRBD1. Unmatched junction bases numbered 7, after V lost 5 bases and J lost 2 bases. This CDR3 spans 15 amino acids. CDR1 SGHRS and CDR2 YFSETQ come from the germline V gene.

The V and J genes are TRBV7-9 and TRBJ1-4; 7 bases line up with TRBD1. Looked up from germline, CDR1 is SEHNR and CDR2 is FQNEAQ (reference sequence). The V segment lost 8 bases and the J segment 8 bases; nucleotides outside the gene matches: 8. The CDR3 length is 13 residues. CDR3 in DNA: TGTGCCAGCCGCCCACCGGACAGGGAAAAACTGTTTTTT. It translates to CASRPPDREKLFF.

The chain links TRBV7-9 to TRBJ2-3, with a weak D call TRBD2 (6 bases). The germline V gene has CDR1 SEHNR and CDR2 FQNEAQ (reference sequence). This CDR3 is built from 14 residues. Trimming removed 4 bases at V and 6 bases at J, with 14 bases between. CDR3 DNA: TGTGCCAGCAGCTCTATCGGGAGCCCCGATACGCAGTATTTT. Its protein is CASSSIGSPDTQYF.

The genes are TRBV6-5 and TRBJ2-7; 9 bases fit TRBD2. The CDR3 has 15 amino acids. Germline CDR1 is MNHEY and CDR2 is SVGAGI. Losses at the gene ends were 2 bases for V and 2 bases for J; bases not matched to a gene: 4. The CDR3 loop is CASSYGASGTYEQYF. CDR3 sequence (DNA): TGTGCCAGCAGTTACGGGGCTAGCGGGACCTACGAGCAGTACTTC.

For the CDR3, the DNA is TGTGCCAGCAGATCCGTACAGGGGGTGAACACTGAAGCTTTCTTT. As protein: CASRSVQGVNTEAFF. V and J are TRBV27 and TRBJ1-1, with 8 positions matching TRBD1. V dropped 6 bases and J dropped 0; count of bases not matched to a gene: 6. CDR1 and CDR2 (germline): MNHEY, SMNVEV (reference sequence). The CDR3 consists of 15 residues.

The rearrangement joins TRBV2 to TRBJ2-1; D perhaps matches TRBD1 (5 bases). The CDR3 is 15 amino acids. Trimming took off 1 base at V and 1 base at J, with 8 bases between the two ends. Germline CDR1 SNHLY, CDR2 FYNNEI. CDR3 sequence: CASSEEGLSYNEQFF. CDR3 coding DNA: TGTGCCAGCAGTGAAGAGGGGCTGTCCTACAATGAGCAGTTCTTC.

CDR3 coding DNA: TGCGCCAGCAGCCAAGATAGGGACGGACCCTACGAGCAGTACTTC. Protein sequence: CASSQDRDGPYEQYF. V gene TRBV4-1 combines with J gene TRBJ2-7; perhaps D is TRBD1 or TRBD2 (5 bases each). Deletions cut 0 bases from V and 2 bases from J, with 11 bases between. Germline V gene sequence: CDR1 MGHRA, CDR2 YSYEKL. This CDR3 is built from 15 residues.